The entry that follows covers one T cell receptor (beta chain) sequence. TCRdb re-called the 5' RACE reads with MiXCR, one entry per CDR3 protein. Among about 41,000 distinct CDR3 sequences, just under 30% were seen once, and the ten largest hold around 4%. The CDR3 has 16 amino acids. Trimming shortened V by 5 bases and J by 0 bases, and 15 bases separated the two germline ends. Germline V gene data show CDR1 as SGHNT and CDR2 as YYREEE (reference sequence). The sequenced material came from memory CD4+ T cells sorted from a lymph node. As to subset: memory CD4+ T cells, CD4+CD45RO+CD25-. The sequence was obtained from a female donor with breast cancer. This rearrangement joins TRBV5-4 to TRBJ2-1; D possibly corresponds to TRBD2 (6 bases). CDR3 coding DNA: TGTGCCAGCAGTTCGGGACTCGCCAGCTCCTACAATGAGCAGTTCTTC. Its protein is CASSSGLASSYNEQFF.